The 8 T cell receptor beta chains below were found in one sample sequenced in a study of blood T cell repertoires in COVID-19. The repertoire was sequenced with immunoSEQ multiplex PCR; TCRdb's copy has only in-frame clones and lacks some. Seen here are 35,000 to 50,000 clones, roughly 83% observed once, and the top ten hold less than 25%. What was sequenced was peripheral blood. The receptors were gathered from a human donor with acute or convalescent COVID-19. The donor label of this sample is uncertain.

The chain employs TRBV2 and TRBJ1-4; D is unresolved. From germline, CDR1 is SNHLY and CDR2 FYNNEI. Trimming removed 1 base from V and 8 bases from J, with 8 bases in between. The CDR3 contains 13 residues. DNA for the CDR3: TGTGCCAGCAGTGAAGGACGAGGGGAAAAACTGTTTTTT. Its translation: CASSEGRGEKLFF.

The V and J genes are TRBV18 and TRBJ1-1, with D unclear. CDR1 is KGHSH, CDR2 LQKENI, per germline. V was pared by 4 bases and J by 6 bases, with 15 bases between. The CDR3 has 14 residues. The CDR3 region is CASSRSEGLSEAFF. The DNA for the CDR3 is TGTGCCAGCTCACGATCAGAGGGCTTATCTGAAGCTTTCTTT.

The chain employs TRBV10-3 and TRBJ2-7; 7 bases agree with TRBD1. This CDR3 region has 14 residues. The V gene's germline CDR1 is ENHRY and CDR2 SYGVKD. Trimming took 5 bases from V and 1 from J; bases not matched to a gene: 5. The CDR3 reads CAISIRDRSYEQYF. CDR3 bases: TGTGCCATCAGTATCCGGGACAGATCCTACGAGCAGTACTTC.

This chain uses TRBV19 with TRBJ2-7; 11 bases agree with TRBD2. From germline, CDR1 is LNHDA and CDR2 SQIVND (reference sequence). The J segment lost 3 bases and the V segment lost 8 bases, leaving 3 bases of the junction unmatched. The CDR3 is 13 amino acids. The CDR3, as DNA: TGTGCCAGTCAGGGACTAGCGGACTACGAGCAGTACTTC. It codes for CASQGLADYEQYF.

This chain uses TRBV6-5 with TRBJ1-2; 7 nucleotides agree with TRBD1. There are 12 residues in the CDR3. Trimming cost V 6 bases and J 5 bases; bases outside gene matches: 3. Germline-derived CDR1 and CDR2 are MNHEY and SVGAGI. Written as DNA, the CDR3 is TGTGCCAGCAGAGGGACAGTTTATGGCTACACCTTC. Encoded protein: CASRGTVYGYTF.

The chain links TRBV6-4 to TRBJ2-2; 9 bases line up with TRBD2. The trim removed 7 bases at V and 5 bases at J, leaving 11 bases unmatched. The length of the CDR3 is 16 residues. Germline values: CDR1 MRHNA, CDR2 SNTAGT. The DNA for the CDR3 is TGTGCCAGCAAGGCGGTAGCGGGAGATGGTACCGGGGAGCTGTTTTTT. Protein sequence: CASKAVAGDGTGELFF.

This rearrangement joins TRBV3-1 (or the pseudogene TRBV3-2) to TRBJ1-1; D unclear. The length of the CDR3 is 11 residues. Trimming shortened V by 1 base and J by 6 bases, and 3 bases separated the two germline ends. CDR1 and CDR2 from the germline V gene are LGHDT and YNNKEL (reference sequence). CDR3 in DNA: TGTGCCAGCAGCCAAGCCTCTGAAGCTTTCTTT. It codes for CASSQASEAFF.

This chain connects TRBV19 to TRBJ1-5; 7 bases map to TRBD1. V shed 6 bases and J 5 bases; nucleotides not matched to a gene: 1. CDR1 LNHDA and CDR2 SQIVND come from the germline V gene (reference sequence). This CDR3 has 12 residues. Written as DNA, the CDR3 is TGTGCCAGTAGCGGACAGGATCAGCCCCAGCATTTT. As protein: CASSGQDQPQHF. Full variable domain (missing parts from reference TRBV19 and TRBJ1-5): DGGITQSPKYLFRKEGQNVTLSCEQNLNHDAMYWYRQDPGQGLRLIYYSQIVNDFQKGDIAEGYSVSREKKESFPLTVTSAQKNPTAFYLCASSGQDQPQHFGDGTRLSIL.